A single sample is the source of the 22 T cell receptor beta chains below, sequenced in a study of Graves' ophthalmopathy and Graves' hyperthyroidism. Transcripts of RNA were the source for amplifying TCR beta CDR3 regions. Second-round multiplex PCR came after first-round RT-PCR with HTBI primers. TCRdb recomputed calls from the multiplex PCR reads with MiXCR, one row per CDR3 protein. The sample gives 200,000 to 250,000 distinct CDR3 sequences, just under 30% of which show up once; 9.1% is in the top ten. Sequenced material: peripheral blood. These receptors originate from a man in his forties or fifties with Graves' ophthalmopathy.

V is TRBV20-1 and J is TRBJ2-5; 11 nucleotides agree with TRBD1. The CDR3 is 12 amino acids. V dropped 7 bases and J dropped 5; count of bases not matched to a gene: 3. CDR1 is DFQATT, CDR2 SNEGSKA, per germline (reference sequence). The CDR3 DNA is TGCAGTGTGGGACAGGGGGATGAGACCCAGTACTTC. Amino acid sequence: CSVGQGDETQYF.

The V call is TRBV6-1, the J call TRBJ2-5; D gene unclear. CDR3 size: 13 residues. V lost 8 bases and J 4 bases, leaving 14 bases between the germline ends. The germline gives CDR1 MNHNS, CDR2 SASEGT. The CDR3 bases are TGTGCCAGCGAGGCCCGAACTATAGAGACCCAGTACTTC. This encodes CASEARTIETQYF.

This clonotype came up once. The chain couples TRBV7-9 to TRBJ1-5; the D is unclear. CDR1 and CDR2 (germline): SEHNR, FQNEAQ (reference sequence). V was clipped by 5 bases and J by 9 bases, with 14 bases between them. CDR3 length: 13 amino acids. The CDR3 DNA reads TGTGCCAGCAGCCCAACCCAGACCTTGCCCCAGCATTTT. It translates to CASSPTQTLPQHF.

Remarks on this clonotype: This may arise from a read error, as a much more abundant clone is one base away. V is TRBV20-1 and J is TRBJ2-2; D ambiguous. V lost 2 bases to trimming and J lost 6 bases, with 7 bases between them. CDR3 size: 12 residues. Germline loops: CDR1 DFQATT, CDR2 SNEGSKA (reference sequence). CDR3 protein: CSARCGPGELFF. The CDR3 nucleotides are TGCAGTGCTAGATGTGGGCCCGGGGAGCTGTTTTTT.

This clonotype was seen ten or more times. V gene TRBV6-5 combines with J gene TRBJ1-6; unclear D gene. Trimming cost V 0 bases and J 10 bases, with 4 bases left between them. Looked up from germline, CDR1 is MNHEY and CDR2 is SVGAGI. The CDR3 runs to 12 residues. The CDR3 DNA reads as TGTGCCAGCAGTTACTCGAACTCACCCCTCCACTTT. Amino acid sequence: CASSYSNSPLHF.

This clonotype was observed at least ten times. The V gene is TRBV12-3 or TRBV12-4, the J gene TRBJ2-4; unclear D gene. The CDR3 sequence is 14 residues long. V was clipped by 3 bases and J by 0 bases, with 6 bases between them. The CDR3, as DNA: TGTGCCAGCAGTTTGACTGTAGCCAAAAACATTCAGTACTTC. Protein sequence: CASSLTVAKNIQYF.

The chain couples TRBV15 to TRBJ1-1, with D uncertain. V was trimmed by 5 bases and J by 4 bases, leaving 17 bases between them. Looked up from germline, CDR1 is LNHNV and CDR2 is YYDKDF (reference sequence). The CDR3 has 15 residues. CDR3 nucleotide sequence: TGTGCCACCAGCTCTAACGGCGGAGGAGGCACTGAAGCTTTCTTT. It yields the protein CATSSNGGGGTEAFF. The complete variable domain, with remaining parts taken from reference TRBV15 and TRBJ1-1, reads DAMVIQNPRYQVTQFGKPVTLSCSQTLNHNVMYWYQQKSSQAPKLLFHYYDKDFNNEADTPDNFQSRRPNTSFCFLDIRSPGLGDTAMYLCATSSNGGGGTEAFFGQGTRLTVV.

This clonotype was observed at least ten times. The V call is TRBV6-5, the J call TRBJ1-5, with TRBD1 identical over 8 bases. This CDR3 comprises 14 residues. V shed 5 bases, J shed 2 bases, and the junction held 2 bases outside the gene matches. CDR1 and CDR2 from the germline V gene are MNHEY and SVGAGI. DNA for the CDR3: TGTGCCAGCAGTATGACAGGGGGCAATCAGCCCCAGCATTTT. As protein: CASSMTGGNQPQHF.

This clonotype occurred many times. J is TRBJ1-1 and V is TRBV3-1; no clear D. The CDR3 consists of 13 residues. With 0 bases removed from V and 13 bases from J, the gap between germline ends came to 15 bases. Germline CDR1 is LGHDT and CDR2 is YNNKEL (reference sequence). CDR3 in DNA: TGTGCCAGCAGCCAAGACGATGGGAGAAAGCTTTTCTTT. It codes for CASSQDDGRKLFF.

The chain is built from TRBV6-1 and TRBJ1-2; D not resolved. CDR1 and CDR2 (germline): MNHNS, SASEGT. V was trimmed by 6 bases and J by 3 bases, leaving 17 bases between them. The length of the CDR3 is 15 residues. The CDR3: CASSHREEAYYGYTF. The CDR3 DNA reads as TGTGCCAGCAGCCACCGGGAAGAGGCGTACTATGGCTACACCTTC.

The chain has TRBV6-2 or TRBV6-3 and TRBJ1-1; tentative D call: TRBD1 (6 bases). The CDR3 has 17 residues. V dropped 2 bases and J dropped 0 bases, with 16 bases sitting between them. CDR1 is MNHEY and CDR2 is SVGEGT in the germline V gene. The CDR3 loop is CASSYTQGKSMNTEAFF. The CDR3 DNA is TGTGCCAGCAGTTACACACAGGGAAAATCCATGAACACTGAAGCTTTCTTT.

This clonotype came up many times. The chain uses TRBV4-3 and TRBJ1-2, with D uncertain. V lost 0 bases to trimming and J lost 1 base, with 6 bases between them. This CDR3 contains 14 residues. Germline CDR1 and CDR2: LGHNA and YSLEER. The DNA of the CDR3 is TGCGCCAGCAGCCAAGATGCGGATAACTATGGCTACACCTTC. This gives the protein CASSQDADNYGYTF.

This clonotype was seen at least ten times. The J gene is TRBJ2-5, the V gene TRBV7-2; the match to TRBD2 covers 7 bases. The V segment lost 4 bases and the J segment 3 bases; nucleotides outside the gene matches: 5. The CDR3 is made up of 14 amino acids. Germline lookup yields CDR1 SGHTA and CDR2 FQGNSA. The chain's CDR3 is CASSSSGLEETQYF. The CDR3, as DNA: TGTGCCAGCAGCTCATCCGGACTAGAAGAGACCCAGTACTTC.

In its sample, this clonotype was seen many times. This chain links TRBV6-1 with TRBJ1-5, with a weak D call TRBD1 (5 bases). The CDR3 is made up of 14 amino acids. The germline V gene has CDR1 MNHNS and CDR2 SASEGT. Trimming pared 7 bases from V and 2 bases from J, leaving 12 bases between. This chain's CDR3 is CASKEGSGNQPQHF. The CDR3 nucleotides read TGTGCCAGCAAGGAGGGGAGTGGCAATCAGCCCCAGCATTTT.

The V gene is TRBV15, the J gene TRBJ2-7; D is perhaps TRBD1 (6 bases). Between the trimmed V and J ends, which lost 5 bases and 5 bases, there was a span of 16 bases. Germline loops: CDR1 LNHNV, CDR2 YYDKDF (reference sequence). This CDR3 has 14 amino acids. CDR3 DNA sequence: TGTGCCACCAGCTACCGACAGGCGGAGAACGAGCAGTACTTC. Translated: CATSYRQAENEQYF. Variable domain in full (rest from reference TRBV15 and TRBJ2-7): DAMVIQNPRYQVTQFGKPVTLSCSQTLNHNVMYWYQQKSSQAPKLLFHYYDKDFNNEADTPDNFQSRRPNTSFCFLDIRSPGLGDTAMYLCATSYRQAENEQYFGPGTRLTVT.

This clonotype was seen at least ten times. The chain recombines TRBV10-1 with TRBJ2-4, with D perhaps matching TRBD1 (6 bases). Trimming shortened V by 0 bases and J by 8 bases, and 11 bases separated the two germline ends. The V gene's germline CDR1 is WNHNN and CDR2 SYGVQD (reference sequence). This CDR3 region has 14 residues. CDR3 region: CASSESRTADIQYF. DNA for the CDR3: TGCGCCAGCAGTGAGTCCCGGACAGCGGACATTCAGTACTTC.

The genes are TRBV12-3 or TRBV12-4 and TRBJ1-1; possibly TRBD1 for D (5 bases). The CDR3 extends over 15 amino acids. V was pared by 5 bases and J by 0 bases, with 13 bases between. In DNA form, the CDR3 reads TGTGCCAGCAGTAGGTTCCGGGGGATGAACACTGAAGCTTTCTTT. Amino acid sequence: CASSRFRGMNTEAFF.

There are many counts of this clonotype. The rearrangement joins TRBV30 to TRBJ2-2; 7 nucleotides match TRBD1. CDR3 length: 13 amino acids. The ends lost 2 bases at V and 6 bases at J; junction bases unmatched: 3. Per the germline V gene, CDR1 is GTSNPN and CDR2 is SVGIG (reference sequence). The CDR3, as DNA: TGTGCCTGGAGTCCCGACAGGGCCGGGGAGCTGTTTTTT. Its translation: CAWSPDRAGELFF.

The rearrangement uses TRBV6-1 and TRBJ1-1; D might be TRBD1 (5 bases). Trimming took 4 bases from V and 2 from J, leaving 11 bases between them. The CDR3 loop spans 14 amino acids. The germline gives CDR1 MNHNS, CDR2 SASEGT. CDR3 protein: CASSGMTENTEAFF. The CDR3 region has the DNA TGTGCCAGCAGTGGGATGACAGAAAACACTGAAGCTTTCTTT.

In this sample, this clonotype turned up many times. The chain is built from TRBV6-1 and TRBJ1-1; TRBD1 agrees at 7 bases. The CDR3 runs to 13 residues. With V trimmed by 8 bases and J by 6 bases, 9 bases remained unmatched. Germline loops: CDR1 MNHNS, CDR2 SASEGT. In nucleotides, the CDR3 is TGTGCCAGCGGGGGCAGGGGGGGTGCTGAAGCTTTCTTT. It yields the protein CASGGRGGAEAFF.

The rearrangement joins TRBV10-3 to TRBJ2-5; 9 bases agree with TRBD2. Germline V gene data show CDR1 as ENHRY and CDR2 as SYGVKD. The CDR3 runs 17 residues. Germline trimming cut 3 bases from V and 5 bases from J; bases unmatched to any gene: 13. In DNA, the CDR3 is TGTGCCATCAGTGAAGGTGGCGGGAGGGCCCAAGGGGAGACCCAGTACTTC. Its translation is CAISEGGGRAQGETQYF.

This clonotype was found many times. The genes are TRBV28 and TRBJ2-7; the D call may be TRBD1 or TRBD2 (5 bases each). Germline V CDR1 and CDR2: MDHEN, SYDVKM. The V end was cut by 2 bases, the J end by 7 bases, with 9 bases between. CDR3 length: 12 amino acids. The DNA of the CDR3 is TGTGCCAGCAGTTTACCTGAGGGGGAGCAGTACTTC. This encodes CASSLPEGEQYF.